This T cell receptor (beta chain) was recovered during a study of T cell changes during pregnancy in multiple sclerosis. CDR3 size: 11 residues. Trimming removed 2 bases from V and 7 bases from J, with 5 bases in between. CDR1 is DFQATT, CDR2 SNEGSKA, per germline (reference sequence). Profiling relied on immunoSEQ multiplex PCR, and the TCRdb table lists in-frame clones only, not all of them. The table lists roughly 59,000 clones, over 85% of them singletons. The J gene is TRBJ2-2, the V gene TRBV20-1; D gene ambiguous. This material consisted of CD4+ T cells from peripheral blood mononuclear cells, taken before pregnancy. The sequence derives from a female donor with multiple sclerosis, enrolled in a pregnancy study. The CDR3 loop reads CSARLLGELFF. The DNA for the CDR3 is TGCAGTGCTAGACTCCTCGGGGAGCTGTTTTTT.